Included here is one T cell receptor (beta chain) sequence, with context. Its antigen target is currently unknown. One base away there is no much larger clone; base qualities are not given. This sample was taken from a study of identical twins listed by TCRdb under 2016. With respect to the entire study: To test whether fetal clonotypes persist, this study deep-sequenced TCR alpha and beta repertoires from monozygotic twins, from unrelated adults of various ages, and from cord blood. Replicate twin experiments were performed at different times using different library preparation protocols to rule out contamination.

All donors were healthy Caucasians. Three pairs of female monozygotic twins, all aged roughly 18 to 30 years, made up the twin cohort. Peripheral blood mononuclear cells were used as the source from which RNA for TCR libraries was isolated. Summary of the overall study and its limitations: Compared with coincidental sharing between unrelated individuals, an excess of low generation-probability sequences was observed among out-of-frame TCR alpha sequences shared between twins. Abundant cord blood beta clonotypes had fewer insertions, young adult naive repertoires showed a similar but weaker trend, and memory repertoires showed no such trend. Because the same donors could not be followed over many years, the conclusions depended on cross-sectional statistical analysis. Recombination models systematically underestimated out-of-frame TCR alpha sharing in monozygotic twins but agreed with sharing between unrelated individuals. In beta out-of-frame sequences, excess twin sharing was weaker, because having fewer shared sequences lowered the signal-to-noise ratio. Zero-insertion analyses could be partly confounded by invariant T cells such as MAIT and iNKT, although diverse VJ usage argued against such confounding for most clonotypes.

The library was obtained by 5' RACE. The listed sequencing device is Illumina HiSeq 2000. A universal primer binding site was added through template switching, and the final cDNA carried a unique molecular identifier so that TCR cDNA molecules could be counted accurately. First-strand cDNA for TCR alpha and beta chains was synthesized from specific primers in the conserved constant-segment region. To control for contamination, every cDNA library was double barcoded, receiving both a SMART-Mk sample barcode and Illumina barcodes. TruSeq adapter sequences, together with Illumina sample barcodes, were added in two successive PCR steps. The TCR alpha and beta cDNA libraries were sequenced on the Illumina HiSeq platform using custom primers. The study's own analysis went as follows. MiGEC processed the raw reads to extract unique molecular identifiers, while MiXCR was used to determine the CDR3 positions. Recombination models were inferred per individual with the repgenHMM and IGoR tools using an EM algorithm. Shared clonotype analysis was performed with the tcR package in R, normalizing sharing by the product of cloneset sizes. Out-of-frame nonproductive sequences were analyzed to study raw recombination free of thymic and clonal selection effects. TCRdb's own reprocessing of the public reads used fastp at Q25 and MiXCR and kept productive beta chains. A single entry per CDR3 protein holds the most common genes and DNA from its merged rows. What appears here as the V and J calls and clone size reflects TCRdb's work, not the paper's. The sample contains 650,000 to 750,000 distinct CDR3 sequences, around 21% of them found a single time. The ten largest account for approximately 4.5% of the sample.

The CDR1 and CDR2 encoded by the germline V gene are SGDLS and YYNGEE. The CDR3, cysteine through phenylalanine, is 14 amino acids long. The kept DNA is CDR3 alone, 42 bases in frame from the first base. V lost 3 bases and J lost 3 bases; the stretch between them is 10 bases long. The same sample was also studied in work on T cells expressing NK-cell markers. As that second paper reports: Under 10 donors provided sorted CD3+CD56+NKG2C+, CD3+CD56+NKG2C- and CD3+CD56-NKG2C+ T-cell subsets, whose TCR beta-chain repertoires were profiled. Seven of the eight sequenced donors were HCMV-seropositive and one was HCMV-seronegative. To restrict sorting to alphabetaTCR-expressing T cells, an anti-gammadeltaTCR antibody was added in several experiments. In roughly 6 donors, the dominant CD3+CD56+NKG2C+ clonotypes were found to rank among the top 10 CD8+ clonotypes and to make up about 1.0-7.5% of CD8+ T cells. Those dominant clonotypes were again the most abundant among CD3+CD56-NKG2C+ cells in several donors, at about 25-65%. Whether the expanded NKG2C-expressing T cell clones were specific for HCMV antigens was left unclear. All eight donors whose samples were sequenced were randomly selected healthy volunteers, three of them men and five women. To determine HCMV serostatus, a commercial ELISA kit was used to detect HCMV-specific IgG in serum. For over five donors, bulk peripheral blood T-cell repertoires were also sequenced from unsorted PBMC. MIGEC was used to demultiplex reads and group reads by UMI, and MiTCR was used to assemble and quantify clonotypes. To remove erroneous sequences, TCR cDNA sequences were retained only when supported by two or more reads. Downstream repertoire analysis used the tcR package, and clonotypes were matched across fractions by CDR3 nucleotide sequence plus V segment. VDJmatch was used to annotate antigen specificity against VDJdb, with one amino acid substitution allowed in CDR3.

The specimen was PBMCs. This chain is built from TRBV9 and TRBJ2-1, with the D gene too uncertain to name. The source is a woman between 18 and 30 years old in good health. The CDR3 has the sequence CASSEGGYYNEQFF. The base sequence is TGTGCCAGCAGCGAGGGTGGCTACTACAATGAGCAGTTCTTC.